Described below is a single T cell receptor (beta chain) sequence and its context. The source of the sample is a study of shared T cell receptors in the human thymus. Method: immunoSEQ multiplex PCR; TCRdb's copy keeps in-frame clones and lacks some. The profile shows hundreds of thousands of clones, 85% to 90% of them singletons. These data also formed part of another study, on human thymus T cells. From that paper: Corrective cardiac operations yielded the resected thymus tissue.

The TCR sequence derives from a boy in the first two years of life with a congenital heart defect. Sequenced sample: thymocytes.

CDR3 DNA: TGTGCCAGCAGTTCAAAGGGGATAGCGGGATGGGACAATGAGCAGTTCTTC. This gives the protein CASSSKGIAGWDNEQFF. The V call is TRBV27, the J call TRBJ2-1; 8 bases line up with TRBD2. Germline CDR1 MNHEY, CDR2 SMNVEV (reference sequence). The CDR3 runs 17 residues. Trimming cost V 4 bases and J 5 bases; bases outside gene matches: 13.